This TCR beta chain was identified in a study of resident and recirculating memory T cells in vitiligo. The overall study: Genomic DNA was extracted from whole homogenized samples, with no cell sorting.

As concerns this clone: Its antigen is currently unknown. Sequence at one end of the junction differs from germline and may be a read error. In the same sample, other DNA sequences code for this CDR3.

No patient showed confetti depigmentation, a clinical sign of active disease. Profiling relied on immunoSEQ multiplex PCR, and the TCRdb table lists in-frame clones only, not all of them. The data contain 75,000 to 95,000 clones, around 90% of them seen just once; the ten biggest clones take up approximately 4.7%. Findings and caveats of the study: Clonality differed among vitiligo lesions, with no unique dominant clone. Sequences differed between biopsy sites and patients, suggesting private specificity.

Looked up from germline, CDR1 is DFQATT and CDR2 is SNEGSKA (reference sequence). This CDR3 is 11 amino acids long. V usage is TRBV20-1 and J usage is TRBJ2-7; unclear D gene. This sequence was found in a male donor with vitiligo. Sequenced sample: blood. In DNA form, the CDR3 reads TGCAGTGCTCTAGTGGGTTACGAGCAATACTTC. It is translated as CSALVGYEQYF.